These 6 T cell receptor beta chains share one sample of origin, sequenced in a study of cytomegalovirus exposure and HLA in healthy donors. The study ran its PCR with 60 Vbeta and 13 Jbeta primers. The data were produced by immunoSEQ multiplex PCR, yet TCRdb's version contains in-frame clones alone and is incomplete. Of about 100,000 clones listed, 75% are singletons. Material for sequencing was PBMCs. The receptors were sampled from a man in his fifties or sixties in good health and CMV-seronegative.

This chain links TRBV7-2 with TRBJ2-3; TRBD2 matches 8 bases. Trimming at V came to 5 bases and at J to 6 bases, leaving 7 bases not matched to a gene. CDR1 and CDR2 (germline): SGHTA, FQGNSA. There are 14 residues in the CDR3. The CDR3 here is CASSIGGAGDTQYF. The CDR3 nucleotides read TGTGCCAGCAGCATCGGGGGGGCCGGGGATACGCAGTATTTT. The full variable domain, in which reference TRBV7-2 and TRBJ2-3 provide the parts outside the CDR3, is GAGVSQSPSNKVTEKGKDVELRCDPISGHTALYWYRQSLGQGLEFLIYFQGNSAPDKSGLPSDRFSAERTGGSVSTLTIQRTQQEDSAVYLCASSIGGAGDTQYFGPGTRLTVL.

V gene TRBV19 combines with J gene TRBJ2-4; 12 nucleotides match TRBD2. Trimming took 4 bases from V and 0 from J; bases not matched to a gene: 4. The CDR3 contains 17 residues. CDR1 is LNHDA, CDR2 SQIVND, per germline (reference sequence). The CDR3 DNA reads TGTGCCAGTAGTAAACTAGCGGGAGGATTAGCCAAAAACATTCAGTACTTC. Amino acids: CASSKLAGGLAKNIQYF.

As DNA, the CDR3 is TGTGCCAGCCGACTCGGCGGGGTAGGTAATGAGCAGTTCTTC. It translates to CASRLGGVGNEQFF. The chain combines TRBV6-1 with TRBJ2-1; possibly TRBD2 for D (6 bases). The V and J ends lost 8 bases and 7 bases respectively, with 18 bases between them. The length of the CDR3 is 14 residues. From germline, CDR1 is MNHNS and CDR2 SASEGT.

V and J are TRBV9 and TRBJ2-5; D possibly corresponds to TRBD2 (6 bases). Germline values: CDR1 SGDLS, CDR2 YYNGEE. The V end was cut by 2 bases, the J end by 1 base, with 9 bases between. The CDR3 covers 14 residues. The CDR3, as DNA: TGTGCCAGCAGCGTTGGGGGGATCCAAGAGACCCAGTACTTC. Protein product: CASSVGGIQETQYF.

This clone has just a few counts. This sequence joins TRBV30 and TRBJ2-7; 7 bases match TRBD2. The CDR3 spans 14 residues. Germline V lookup: CDR1 GTSNPN, CDR2 SVGIG (reference sequence). V trimming: 2 bases; J trimming: 6 bases; junction bases outside the gene matches: 10. The chain's CDR3 is CAWSMGGTVGEQYF. The DNA for the CDR3 is TGTGCCTGGAGTATGGGGGGGACTGTGGGCGAGCAGTACTTC.

The V gene is TRBV10-1, the J gene TRBJ1-1, with 8 nucleotides matching TRBD1. J gave up 5 bases and V 6 bases, and 14 bases lay outside the gene matches. This CDR3 contains 16 residues. Per the germline V gene, CDR1 is WNHNN and CDR2 is SYGVQD (reference sequence). The CDR3 reads CASSHTLTGAGTEAFF. The CDR3 bases are TGCGCCAGCAGCCATACCTTGACAGGGGCCGGGACTGAAGCTTTCTTT.